This paragraph covers one T cell receptor beta chain sequence. Its antigen is not known. The sample comes from a study of T cells in localized non-small cell lung cancer. Broader study findings: Uninvolved adjacent lung, not tumor, had the highest T cell clonality. A median approximately 60 of the top 100 tumor clones appeared in adjacent lung. Only one tumor region went through sequencing, so heterogeneity may still be there.

Libraries were prepared by immunoSEQ multiplex PCR; TCRdb keeps only in-frame clonotypes and omits some of them. Found here are about 77,000 clones, approximately 90% of them singletons; the top ten hold 20% to 25%. The J segment lost 5 bases and the V segment lost 2 bases, leaving 12 bases of the junction unmatched. This CDR3 is 16 amino acids long. CDR1 is SGHNT, CDR2 YYREEE, per germline (reference sequence). The sequenced sample was peripheral blood, obtained before any cancer treatment. The TCR comes from a woman between 35 and 70 years old with stage I squamous cell lung carcinoma. This chain connects TRBV5-4 to TRBJ1-2; TRBD1 matches at 7 bases. CDR3 DNA sequence: TGTGCCAGCAGCTTTCGACAGGGAATTGTGGATTATGGCTACACCTTC. This translates into CASSFRQGIVDYGYTF.